The 10 T cell receptor beta chains listed next were all sequenced from one sample in a study of T cell responses to AZD1222 COVID-19 vaccine. Profiling relied on immunoSEQ multiplex PCR, and the TCRdb table lists in-frame clones only, not all of them. Recorded for this sample: over 140,000 clones. The specimen sequenced was peripheral blood. The origin of the receptors is an adult in good health.

The chain employs TRBV19 and TRBJ1-1; 9 nucleotides match TRBD1. The CDR3 totals 14 residues. The V gene's germline CDR1 is LNHDA and CDR2 SQIVND (reference sequence). V was pared by 4 bases and J by 6 bases, with 6 bases of the junction left unmatched. In nucleotides, the CDR3 is TGTGCCAGTAGTAGCCGGGACAGGGCCTCTGAAGCTTTCTTT. This sequence encodes CASSSRDRASEAFF.

The chain carries TRBV19 and TRBJ1-1; no clear D gene. From germline, CDR1 is LNHDA and CDR2 SQIVND (reference sequence). V lost 5 bases and J lost 5, with 12 bases in between. The CDR3 sequence is 13 residues long. For the CDR3, the DNA is TGTGCCAGTAGTCCCCGACGGCGGACTGAAGCTTTCTTT. Its protein product is CASSPRRRTEAFF.

The rearrangement links TRBV30 to TRBJ1-6; D call uncertain. The CDR3 runs 13 residues. Germline loops: CDR1 GTSNPN, CDR2 SVGIG (reference sequence). V dropped 2 bases and J dropped 3 bases, with 5 bases sitting between them. DNA of the CDR3: TGTGCCTGGAGTACAAGCTATAATTCACCCCTCCACTTT. It encodes CAWSTSYNSPLHF.

This CDR3 is CAISDGFVGDYGYTF. In nucleotides, the CDR3 is TGTGCCATCAGTGACGGGTTCGTGGGGGACTATGGCTACACCTTC. The chain is built from TRBV10-3 and TRBJ1-2, with D perhaps matching TRBD1 (5 bases). Trimming removed 3 bases at V and 3 bases at J, with 14 bases between. The CDR3 is 15 amino acids. Germline V CDR1 and CDR2: ENHRY, SYGVKD.

The chain is built from TRBV7-9 and TRBJ2-5; 8 positions agree with TRBD1. V trimming: 6 bases; J trimming: 4 bases; junction bases outside the gene matches: 10. CDR1 SEHNR and CDR2 FQNEAQ come from the germline V gene (reference sequence). The CDR3 totals 15 residues. CDR3: CASSHRGSGGETQYF. The CDR3 DNA sequence: TGTGCCAGCAGTCACAGGGGGTCCGGCGGAGAGACCCAGTACTTC.

Notes on this clone: A junction end diverges from the germline sequence, so it may reflect a read error. Here the CDR3 DNA reads TGTGGCAGCACCCTAGGGGGCAGGATCCTCAACTATGGCTACACCTTC. Its translation is CGSTLGGRILNYGYTF. The chain links TRBV7-2 to TRBJ1-2, with TRBD1 identical over 7 bases. The CDR3 extends over 16 amino acids. The V gene's germline CDR1 is SGHTA and CDR2 FQGNSA.

The chain couples TRBV2 to TRBJ1-2, with 9 bases that match TRBD1. Unmatched junction bases numbered 5, after V lost 5 bases and J lost 7 bases. The V gene's germline CDR1 is SNHLY and CDR2 FYNNEI. The CDR3 covers 13 residues. DNA of the CDR3: TGTGCCAGCAGTACCGGGACAGGGACTGGCTACACCTTC. This codes for CASSTGTGTGYTF.

This chain uses TRBV5-4 with TRBJ2-5, with 9 bases lining up with TRBD1. Germline trimming cut 4 bases from V and 5 bases from J; bases unmatched to any gene: 3. The V gene's germline CDR1 is SGHNT and CDR2 YYREEE (reference sequence). This CDR3 comprises 13 residues. The CDR3 DNA is TGTGCCAGCAGCATAGGACAGGGGGAGACCCAGTACTTC. It specifies CASSIGQGETQYF.

This chain links TRBV5-8 with TRBJ2-2; 9 nucleotides agree with TRBD1. Germline CDR1 is SGHTS and CDR2 is YDEGEE. V shed 0 bases and J 5 bases; nucleotides not matched to a gene: 8. The CDR3 runs to 17 residues. The CDR3 loop is CASSLDPSGTGTGELFF. The CDR3 DNA reads as TGTGCCAGCAGCTTGGACCCTTCCGGGACAGGGACCGGGGAGCTGTTTTTT.

The rearrangement joins TRBV6-5 to TRBJ1-2; 8 bases are a match to TRBD1. Germline V gene sequence: CDR1 MNHEY, CDR2 SVGAGI. The CDR3 is made up of 14 amino acids. J was trimmed by 2 bases and V by 6 bases; bases with no gene match: 5. CDR3 in DNA: TGTGCCAGCAGCTACCGGACAGGGAACTATGGCTACACCTTC. Translated: CASSYRTGNYGYTF.